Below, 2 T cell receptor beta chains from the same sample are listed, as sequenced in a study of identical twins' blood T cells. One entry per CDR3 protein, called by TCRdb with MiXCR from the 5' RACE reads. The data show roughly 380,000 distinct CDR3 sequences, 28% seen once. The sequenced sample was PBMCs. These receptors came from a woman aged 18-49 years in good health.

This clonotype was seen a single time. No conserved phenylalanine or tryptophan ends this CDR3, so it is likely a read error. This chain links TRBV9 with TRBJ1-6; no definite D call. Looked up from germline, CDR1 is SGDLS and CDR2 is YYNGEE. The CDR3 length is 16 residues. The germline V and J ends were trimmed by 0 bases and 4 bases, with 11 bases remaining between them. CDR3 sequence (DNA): TGTGCCAGCAGCGTAGAGCCGCATGGGTATAATTCACCCCTCCACTGT. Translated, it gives CASSVEPHGYNSPLHC.

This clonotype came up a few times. This CDR3 is CASSLRRSGEQFF. CDR3 DNA: TGTGCCAGCAGTTTACGGAGGAGCGGTGAGCAGTTCTTC. The chain joins TRBV12-3 or TRBV12-4 to TRBJ2-1; D might be TRBD2 (5 bases). The V and J ends lost 2 bases and 9 bases respectively, with 11 bases between them. The CDR3 sequence is 13 residues long.